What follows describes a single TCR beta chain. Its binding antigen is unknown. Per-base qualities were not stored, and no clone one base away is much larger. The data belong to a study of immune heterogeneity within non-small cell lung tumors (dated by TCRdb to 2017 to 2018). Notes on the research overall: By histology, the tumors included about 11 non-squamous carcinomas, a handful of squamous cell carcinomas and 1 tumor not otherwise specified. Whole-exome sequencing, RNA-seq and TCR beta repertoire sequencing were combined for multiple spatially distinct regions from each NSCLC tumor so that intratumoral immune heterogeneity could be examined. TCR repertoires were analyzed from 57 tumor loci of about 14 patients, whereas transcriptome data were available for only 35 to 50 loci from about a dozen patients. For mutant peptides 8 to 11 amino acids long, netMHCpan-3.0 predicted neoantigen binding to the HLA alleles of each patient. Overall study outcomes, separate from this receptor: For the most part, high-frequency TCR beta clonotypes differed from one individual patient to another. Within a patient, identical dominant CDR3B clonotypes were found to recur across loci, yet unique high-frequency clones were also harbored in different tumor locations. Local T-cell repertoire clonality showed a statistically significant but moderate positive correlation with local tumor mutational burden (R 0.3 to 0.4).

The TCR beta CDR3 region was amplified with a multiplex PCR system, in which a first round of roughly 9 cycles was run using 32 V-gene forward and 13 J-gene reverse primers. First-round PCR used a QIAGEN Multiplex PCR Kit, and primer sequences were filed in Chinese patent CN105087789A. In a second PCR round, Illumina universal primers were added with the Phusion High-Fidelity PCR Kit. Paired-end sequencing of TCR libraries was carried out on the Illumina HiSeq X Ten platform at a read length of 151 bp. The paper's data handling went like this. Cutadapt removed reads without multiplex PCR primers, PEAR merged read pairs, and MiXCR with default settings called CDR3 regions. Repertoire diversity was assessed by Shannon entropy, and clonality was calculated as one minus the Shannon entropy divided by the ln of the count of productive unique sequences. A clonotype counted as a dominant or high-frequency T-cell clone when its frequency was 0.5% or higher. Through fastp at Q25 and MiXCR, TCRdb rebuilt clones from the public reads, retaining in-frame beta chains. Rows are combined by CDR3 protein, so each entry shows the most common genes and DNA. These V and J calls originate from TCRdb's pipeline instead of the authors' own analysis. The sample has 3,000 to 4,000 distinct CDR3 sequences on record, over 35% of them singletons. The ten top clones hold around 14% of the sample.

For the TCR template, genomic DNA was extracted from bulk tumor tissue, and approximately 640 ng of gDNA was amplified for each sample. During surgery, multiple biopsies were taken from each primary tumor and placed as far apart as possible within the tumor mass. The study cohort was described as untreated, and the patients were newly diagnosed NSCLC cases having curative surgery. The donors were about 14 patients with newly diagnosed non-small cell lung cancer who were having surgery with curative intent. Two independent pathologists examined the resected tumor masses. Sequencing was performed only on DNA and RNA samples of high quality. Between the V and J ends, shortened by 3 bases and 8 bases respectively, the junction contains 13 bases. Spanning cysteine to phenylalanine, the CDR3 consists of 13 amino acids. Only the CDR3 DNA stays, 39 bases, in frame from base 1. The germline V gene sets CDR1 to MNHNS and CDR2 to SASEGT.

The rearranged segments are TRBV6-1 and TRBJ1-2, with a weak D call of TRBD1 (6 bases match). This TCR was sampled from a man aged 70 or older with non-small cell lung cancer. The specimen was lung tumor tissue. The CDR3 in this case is CASSDGGHGGYTF. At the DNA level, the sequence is TGTGCCAGCAGTGACGGGGGGCACGGGGGCTACACCTTC.